A single sample is the source of the 31 T cell receptor beta chains below, sequenced in a study of blood T cells in healthy people across ages. Then a second PCR, running about 7 to 11 cycles, was carried out with a sample-barcoded 5' primer and a J-beta primer mix. TCRdb redid the calling of the 5' RACE reads with MiXCR, one entry per CDR3 protein. Counted here are roughly 640,000 distinct CDR3 sequences, about 30% occurring once; the ten biggest clones make up less than 20%. The specimen sequenced was blood. These receptors all stem from a woman at least 80 years old in good health.

This clonotype showed up many times. V usage is TRBV27 and J usage is TRBJ2-7; 10 nucleotides line up with TRBD1. The V gene's germline CDR1 is MNHEY and CDR2 SMNVEV (reference sequence). V was pared by 3 bases and J by 0 bases, with 8 bases of the junction left unmatched. CDR3 length: 17 residues. CDR3 amino acids: CASSFRWTGGRSYEQYF. As DNA, the CDR3 is TGTGCCAGCAGTTTTCGTTGGACAGGGGGACGCTCCTACGAGCAGTACTTC.

This chain uses TRBV5-1 with TRBJ1-2, with D possibly being TRBD1 (6 bases). Trimming left V 4 bases short and J 3 bases short, with 13 bases between. Germline-derived CDR1 and CDR2 are SGHRS and YFSETQ. The CDR3 runs to 14 residues. As DNA, the CDR3 is TGCGCCAGCAGCCCCCTGGGGGGCGACTATGGCTACACCTTC. Its translation is CASSPLGGDYGYTF.

In the case of this clonotype: Possible read error: a much larger clone is one base away. V and J are TRBV14 and TRBJ2-1, with D possibly TRBD2 on 5 matching bases. Germline lookup yields CDR1 SGHDN and CDR2 FVKESK. This CDR3 region has 16 residues. Trimming took 0 bases from V and 7 from J, leaving 16 bases between them. CDR3 sequence: CASSQEKMSSSNEQFF. The CDR3 DNA is TGTGCCAGCAGCCAAGAAAAGATGTCTAGCAGTAATGAGCAGTTCTTC.

This clonotype has ten or more counts. This could be a read error, since a much larger clone is one nucleotide away. The chain couples TRBV18 to TRBJ2-1, with D perhaps TRBD1 or TRBD2 (6 bases each). Judging by the DNA end, TRBJ2-7 fits better; the J call may be wrong. There are 18 residues in the CDR3. The germline CDR1 and CDR2 sequences are KGHSH and LQKENI. CDR3 in amino acids: CASSPKLGGQSSYNEQYF. The CDR3 nucleotides read TGTGCCAGCTCACCGAAGCTAGGGGGGCAGAGCTCCTACAATGAGCAGTACTTC.

This clonotype occurred many times. The gene calls are TRBV5-1 and TRBJ1-1; TRBD1 matches at 9 bases. The ends lost 0 bases at V and 5 bases at J; junction bases unmatched: 2. There are 14 residues in the CDR3. Germline V gene data show CDR1 as SGHRS and CDR2 as YFSETQ. CDR3: CASSLDRGQTEAFF. CDR3 nucleotides: TGCGCCAGCAGCTTGGACAGGGGGCAAACTGAAGCTTTCTTT.

This clonotype was observed many times. The chain has TRBV5-1 and TRBJ2-7; TRBD1 matches at 8 bases. V dropped 3 bases and J dropped 1; count of bases not matched to a gene: 6. The CDR3 extends over 15 amino acids. Germline V gene data show CDR1 as SGHRS and CDR2 as YFSETQ. The DNA of the CDR3 is TGCGCCAGCAGCTCCATAGGGACAGGTTCCTACGAGCAGTACTTC. Its translation: CASSSIGTGSYEQYF. The full variable domain, rest sourced from reference TRBV5-1 and TRBJ2-7, is KAGVTQTPRYLIKTRGQQVTLSCSPISGHRSVSWYQQTPGQGLQFLFEYFSETQRNKGNFPGRFSGRQFSNSRSEMNVSTLELGDSALYLCASSSIGTGSYEQYFGPGTRLTVT.

This clonotype was detected ten times or more. V gene TRBV5-6 combines with J gene TRBJ1-5; D possibly corresponds to TRBD1 (5 bases). V shed 0 bases and J shed 9 bases, with 19 bases lying between them. Germline CDR1 reads SGHDT; CDR2 reads YYEEEE. The CDR3 has 16 residues. CDR3: CASSLGGTSSSGPQHF. The CDR3, as DNA: TGTGCCAGCAGCTTGGGGGGGACTTCGAGTTCGGGGCCCCAGCATTTT.

The gene calls are TRBV3-1 and TRBJ2-5, with 7 bases matching TRBD1. Looked up from germline, CDR1 is LGHDT and CDR2 is YNNKEL (reference sequence). The CDR3 is made up of 14 amino acids. V shed 0 bases and J 10 bases; nucleotides not matched to a gene: 8. The CDR3 sequence is CASSQDGPAGGQYF. The CDR3 DNA is TGTGCCAGCAGCCAAGATGGGCCGGCAGGGGGCCAGTACTTC.

This clonotype was recorded many times. The chain joins TRBV20-1 to TRBJ2-5, with unresolved D. In germline, CDR1 is DFQATT, CDR2 SNEGSKA (reference sequence). The V end lost 6 bases, the J end lost 0 bases, and 8 bases lay between the germline ends. The CDR3 length is 12 residues. Here the CDR3 DNA reads TGCAGTGCCAGCCTTAACCAAGAGACCCAGTACTTC. This encodes CSASLNQETQYF.

In its sample, this clonotype was seen a few times. A much larger clone sits a single nucleotide away, making a read error possible. The chain is built from TRBV4-2 and TRBJ2-7; 9 bases line up with TRBD2. The J call may be wrong; the DNA end is better matched by TRBJ2-5. The CDR3 length is 15 residues. In germline, CDR1 is LGHNA, CDR2 YNFKEQ. CDR3 loop: CASSPLAGQGKTQYF. CDR3 coding DNA: TGTGCCAGCAGCCCTCTAGCGGGGCAGGGGAAGACCCAGTACTTC.

This clonotype was seen a handful of times. The chain uses TRBV7-3 and TRBJ2-1, with 8 bases aligning to TRBD2. CDR3 length equals 16 residues. Trimming at V came to 1 base and at J to 5 bases, leaving 7 bases not matched to a gene. CDR1 and CDR2 from the germline V gene are SGHTA and FQGTGA. CDR3 in DNA: TGTGCCAGCAGCTTAATGGGCGGGGGGTCTCACAATGAGCAGTTCTTC. Translating it yields CASSLMGGGSHNEQFF. Looking up the rest from reference TRBV7-3 and TRBJ2-1 gives the full variable domain: GAGVSQTPSNKVTEKGKYVELRCDPISGHTALYWYRQSLGQGPEFLIYFQGTGAADDSGLPNDRFFAVRPEGSVSTLKIQRTERGDSAVYLCASSLMGGGSHNEQFFGPGTRLTVL.

This clonotype was counted between two and nine times. Since a much larger clone is just one base distant, this may be a read error. The gene calls are TRBV7-8 and TRBJ2-1; TRBD2 agrees at 10 bases. V lost 1 base, J lost 5 bases, and 14 bases stayed unmatched. Looked up from germline, CDR1 is SGHVS and CDR2 is FQNEAQ. The CDR3 runs 19 residues. The CDR3 DNA follows: TGTGCCAGCAGCTTAGTGGGCAAAGCGGGGGGGGAGAAAAACAATGAGCAGTTCTTC. This translates into CASSLVGKAGGEKNNEQFF.

With regard to this clonotype: A much larger clone lies a single base off, so this may be a read error. This chain uses TRBV6-2 or TRBV6-3 with TRBJ2-1; 9 bases line up with TRBD1. Germline V gene data show CDR1 as MNHEY and CDR2 as SVGEGT. The CDR3 spans 15 residues. The CDR3 region is CARSTGTGSYNEQFF. In nucleotides, the CDR3 is TGTGCCCGCAGCACCGGGACAGGGTCTTACAATGAGCAGTTCTTC.

A single count supports this clonotype. A read error is possible here, since a much larger clone lies one base away. The V gene is TRBV5-6, the J gene TRBJ2-1, with D possibly TRBD2 on 5 matching bases. V lost 4 bases, J lost 12 bases, and 14 bases lay in between. The CDR3 extends over 12 amino acids. CDR1 is SGHDT, CDR2 YYEEEE, per germline. CDR3 in amino acids: CASSRGWHGQFF. The DNA of the CDR3 is TGTGCCAGCAGCCGCGGGTGGCATGGGCAGTTCTTC.

The V call is TRBV6-2 or TRBV6-3, the J call TRBJ2-2, with D tentatively TRBD1 (5 bases). Germline V CDR1 and CDR2: MNHEY, SVGEGT. The CDR3 spans 14 residues. V was cut by 6 bases and J by 0 bases, with 8 bases left in between. The DNA of the CDR3 is TGTGCCAGCAGGACAGCTACGAACACCGGGGAGCTGTTTTTT. It yields the protein CASRTATNTGELFF.

This clonotype was detected ten times or more. The V gene is TRBV7-9, the J gene TRBJ1-1; D call uncertain. CDR1 and CDR2 (germline): SEHNR, FQNEAQ (reference sequence). There are 15 residues in the CDR3. V was trimmed by 1 base and J by 2 bases, leaving 11 bases between them. The DNA for the CDR3 is TGTGCCAGCAGCTTAGTGAGGCCGACCAACACTGAAGCTTTCTTT. Translation: CASSLVRPTNTEAFF.

This clonotype was detected ten times or more. This chain links TRBV20-1 with TRBJ2-5; 8 bases agree with TRBD2. Germline V gene lookup returns CDR1 DFQATT and CDR2 SNEGSKA (reference sequence). The CDR3 spans 14 residues. Trimming at V came to 3 bases and at J to 3 bases, leaving 6 bases not matched to a gene. CDR3 loop: CSASTAGAEETQYF. In nucleotides, the CDR3 is TGCAGTGCTAGTACAGCGGGGGCCGAAGAGACCCAGTACTTC.

Note on this clonotype: At one end the junction does not follow the germline gene, possibly because of a read error. The chain joins TRBV12-3 or TRBV12-4 to TRBJ2-3, with D hard to call. The CDR3 sequence is 14 residues long. The DNA for the CDR3 is TGTGCCAGCAGTCCCCAAGCAAGCACAGATGCGCAGTATTTT. Protein: CASSPQASTDAQYF.

V usage is TRBV2 and J usage is TRBJ1-4, with D possibly TRBD1 on 6 matching bases. The CDR3 consists of 14 residues. The V gene lost 4 bases and the J gene lost 4 bases, with 10 bases spanning the gap. In germline, CDR1 is SNHLY, CDR2 FYNNEI. The CDR3 reads CASSVQGNNEKLFF. CDR3 bases: TGTGCCAGCAGTGTTCAGGGGAATAATGAAAAACTGTTTTTT.

In this sample, this clonotype turned up many times. The CDR3 is CASSPLEGYNEQFF. The CDR3 DNA sequence: TGTGCCAGCTCACCACTTGAGGGTTACAATGAGCAGTTCTTC. The V call is TRBV18, the J call TRBJ2-1; weak D call: TRBD2 (5 bases). The CDR3 is 14 amino acids. Germline values: CDR1 KGHSH, CDR2 LQKENI. The V gene lost 1 base and the J gene lost 4 bases, with 8 bases spanning the gap.

This clonotype was recorded at least ten times. The chain links TRBV18 to TRBJ2-1; possibly TRBD1 for D (6 bases). The V and J ends lost 4 bases and 5 bases respectively, with 15 bases between them. The CDR3 runs to 15 residues. CDR1 is KGHSH, CDR2 LQKENI, per germline. Here the CDR3 DNA reads TGTGCCAGCTCACTATCTATCGACAGGAACAATGAGCAGTTCTTC. Protein: CASSLSIDRNNEQFF. Complete variable domain (other parts from reference TRBV18 and TRBJ2-1): NAGVMQNPRHLVRRRGQEARLRCSPMKGHSHVYWYRQLPEEGLKFMVYLQKENIIDESGMPKERFSAEFPKEGPSILRIQQVVRGDSAAYFCASSLSIDRNNEQFFGPGTRLTVL.

This sequence joins TRBV6-6 and TRBJ2-2, with D perhaps TRBD1 (7 bases). Looked up from germline, CDR1 is MNHNY and CDR2 is SVGAGI (reference sequence). Trimming took off 6 bases at V and 1 base at J, with 15 bases between the two ends. This CDR3 spans 16 amino acids. The CDR3, as DNA: TGTGCCAGCAGCCCCAGGGGGGTGGAGAACACCGGGGAGCTGTTTTTT. Protein: CASSPRGVENTGELFF.

This clonotype was seen many times. The rearrangement links TRBV28 to TRBJ2-7; 8 nucleotides agree with TRBD1. In germline, CDR1 is MDHEN, CDR2 SYDVKM. This CDR3 has 14 amino acids. V trimming: 6 bases; J trimming: 2 bases; junction bases outside the gene matches: 6. The CDR3 loop reads CASSSGQVTYEQYF. Written as DNA, the CDR3 is TGTGCCAGCAGCTCGGGACAGGTTACCTACGAGCAGTACTTC.

In this sample, this clonotype turned up many times. V is TRBV20-1 and J is TRBJ2-7; TRBD2 matches at 10 bases. Looked up from germline, CDR1 is DFQATT and CDR2 is SNEGSKA (reference sequence). Trimming cost V 6 bases and J 3 bases; bases outside gene matches: 17. The CDR3 spans 17 residues. CDR3 nucleotide sequence: TGCAGTGCGGAAGGAGACCTAGCGGGGGCCAAGGTCTACGAGCAGTACTTC. Translation gives CSAEGDLAGAKVYEQYF.

With regard to this clonotype: This may arise from a read error, as a much more abundant clone is one base away. The V call is TRBV4-3, the J call TRBJ2-5; weak D call: TRBD1 (6 bases). The germline CDR1 and CDR2 sequences are LGHNA and YSLEER. The CDR3 length is 13 residues. Deletions cut 6 bases from V and 11 bases from J, with 19 bases between. CDR3 loop: CASRMLGDNEQYF. The CDR3 DNA reads TGCGCCAGCAGGATGTTAGGGGACAATGAGCAGTACTTC.

The chain combines TRBV27 with TRBJ2-1; 13 nucleotides agree with TRBD2. CDR3 length: 19 amino acids. Per the germline V gene, CDR1 is MNHEY and CDR2 is SMNVEV (reference sequence). Trimming took 1 base from V and 0 from J; bases not matched to a gene: 6. Here the CDR3 DNA reads TGTGCCAGCAGTTTATACGGGACTAGCGGGGTCAGCTCCTACAATGAGCAGTTCTTC. Amino acids: CASSLYGTSGVSSYNEQFF.

This clonotype was counted ten times or more. A read error may account for a junction end that differs from germline. The V and J genes are TRBV5-1 and TRBJ2-3; TRBD2 matches at 10 bases. Germline-derived CDR1 and CDR2 are SGHRS and YFSETQ. The CDR3 length is 14 residues. The CDR3 is CASSQAGGTATQYF. The DNA for the CDR3 is TGCGCCAGCAGCCAAGCGGGGGGGACAGCTACGCAGTATTTT.

V is TRBV12-3 or TRBV12-4 and J is TRBJ2-1; 13 bases are a match to TRBD2. The CDR3 spans 15 residues. Trimming cost V 7 bases and J 7 bases; bases outside gene matches: 7. CDR3 coding DNA: TGTGCCAGCATCCTACTAGCGGGAGGGTTAAATGAGCAGTTCTTC. Translation: CASILLAGGLNEQFF.

V gene TRBV12-3 or TRBV12-4 combines with J gene TRBJ2-1, with D perhaps assigned TRBD1 or TRBD2 (6 bases each). The CDR3 loop spans 12 amino acids. Trimming cost V 6 bases and J 15 bases, with 18 bases left between them. Here the CDR3 DNA reads TGTGCCAGCAGGGGGGCTTTAGCGGCTTGGTTCTTC. Translation gives CASRGALAAWFF.

In DNA, the CDR3 is TGCGCCAGCAGCCCATGGGGACCTCCGGGCACTGAAGCTTTCTTT. Amino acid sequence: CASSPWGPPGTEAFF. The chain has TRBV5-1 and TRBJ1-1; TRBD1 might be the D (5 bases). V lost 4 bases and J 4 bases, leaving 17 bases between the germline ends. CDR3 length equals 15 residues. The germline gives CDR1 SGHRS, CDR2 YFSETQ.

Comments on this clonotype: A much larger clone sits a single nucleotide away, making a read error possible. V is TRBV3-1 and J is TRBJ2-1; 9 bases are shared with TRBD2. The DNA end is a closer match to TRBJ2-7, so the J assignment may be wrong. The CDR3 sequence is 15 residues long. Germline CDR1 and CDR2: LGHDT and YNNKEL (reference sequence). The CDR3 region has the DNA TGTGCCAGCAGCCAAGAGGGACTAGCCTACAATGAGCAGTACTTC. This codes for CASSQEGLAYNEQYF.